This T cell receptor beta chain came from a study of early T cells in non-severe SARS-CoV-2 infection. MiXCR, applied by TCRdb to the 5' RACE reads, yields one record per CDR3 protein. The sample yields 55,000 or so distinct CDR3 sequences, approximately 10% seen once. This clonotype was counted at least ten times. The CDR3 loop spans 14 amino acids. Trimming cost V 4 bases and J 2 bases; bases outside gene matches: 3. Germline CDR1 and CDR2: MDHEN and SYDVKM. This sequence originates from an adult who was a healthcare worker with PCR-confirmed SARS-CoV-2 infection or an uninfected control (not recorded which). The material sequenced was whole blood. This chain joins TRBV28 and TRBJ2-3, with TRBD1 matching 7 bases. This CDR3 is CASSYDRATDTQYF. CDR3 bases: TGTGCCAGCAGTTACGACAGGGCCACAGATACGCAGTATTTT.